This entry features one T cell receptor beta chain sequence. The CDR3 contains 17 residues. CDR1 and CDR2 (germline): SGHRS, YFSETQ. This record comes from a study of T cells expressing NK-cell markers. As the method of synthesis, 5'RACE template switching with UMIs yielded TCR beta cDNA. Using the 5' RACE reads, TCRdb records one entry per CDR3 protein without DNA. Its clone listing holds 500,000 to 600,000 distinct CDR3 sequences. What was sequenced was blood T cells: a sorted CD56 or NKG2C T cell subset, CD4+ or CD8+ T cells, or bulk PBMC T cells (not recorded which). The rearrangement joins TRBV5-1 to TRBJ2-5; TCRdb picks TRBD2, but there is no DNA to check that call. This receptor was taken from a man between 18 and 35 years old in good health. The chain's CDR3 is CASSLVAASGKAETQYF.